This is a list of T cell receptor beta chains from one sample in a study of cytomegalovirus exposure and HLA in healthy donors. Only in-frame clones appear in the TCRdb table, and some are missing; sequencing was by immunoSEQ multiplex PCR. The sample holds about 62,000 clones. Specimen: PBMCs. The receptors come from a man aged 25-45 years in good health and CMV-seropositive. CDR3s include the opening cysteine and the closing phenylalanine or tryptophan. A D gene is named only where the DNA matches it firmly.

v_call: TRBV18
j_call: TRBJ2-7
d_call: NA
cdr3_aa: CASSPPWGGLSGEQYF
cdr3_nt: TGTGCCAGCTCACCCCCCTGGGGGGGCCTATCTGGCGAGCAGTACTTC

v_call: TRBV6-1
j_call: TRBJ1-2
d_call: NA
cdr3_aa: CASTGGGVISYGYTF
cdr3_nt: TGTGCCAGCACCGGAGGTGGGGTAATCAGCTATGGCTACACCTTC

v_call: TRBV11-3
j_call: TRBJ2-7
d_call: TRBD2
cdr3_aa: CASSPGLADAYEQYF
cdr3_nt: TGTGCCAGCAGCCCTGGACTAGCGGACGCCTACGAGCAGTACTTC

v_call: TRBV4-2
j_call: TRBJ1-3
d_call: TRBD1
cdr3_aa: CASSQGDSLGNTIYF
cdr3_nt: TGTGCCAGCAGCCAAGGGGACAGCCTCGGAAACACCATATATTTT

v_call: TRBV7-9
j_call: TRBJ2-1
d_call: TRBD2
cdr3_aa: CASSLGTDLGGEQFF
cdr3_nt: TGTGCCAGCAGCCTGGGGACGGATCTCGGGGGGGAGCAGTTCTTC

v_call: TRBV9
j_call: TRBJ2-1
d_call: TRBD2
cdr3_aa: CASSLTSGGIDEQFF
cdr3_nt: TGTGCCAGCAGCCTGACTAGCGGGGGGATAGATGAGCAGTTCTTC

v_call: TRBV5-6
j_call: TRBJ2-7
d_call: TRBD2
cdr3_aa: CASSLCELAGGPPPYEQYF
cdr3_nt: TGTGCCAGCAGCTTGTGTGAGCTCGCGGGAGGGCCACCTCCCTACGAGCAGTACTTC

v_call: TRBV6-5
j_call: TRBJ1-5
d_call: NA
cdr3_aa: CASRTPGVQPQHF
cdr3_nt: TGTGCCAGCAGGACCCCAGGGGTACAGCCCCAGCATTTT

v_call: TRBV25-1
j_call: TRBJ2-5
d_call: NA
cdr3_aa: CASSPGANLRQYF
cdr3_nt: TGTGCCAGCAGCCCGGGAGCTAACCTTAGGCAGTACTTC

v_call: TRBV2
j_call: TRBJ1-4
d_call: NA
cdr3_aa: CASSGQYNEKLFF
cdr3_nt: TGTGCCAGCAGTGGACAGTATAATGAAAAACTGTTTTTT

v_call: TRBV27
j_call: TRBJ2-5
d_call: TRBD1
cdr3_aa: CASSFWTGGRETQYF
cdr3_nt: TGTGCCAGCAGTTTCTGGACAGGGGGGCGAGAGACCCAGTACTTC

v_call: TRBV30
j_call: TRBJ2-3
d_call: TRBD2
cdr3_aa: CAWRDRLAGDNTDTQYF
cdr3_nt: TGTGCCTGGAGAGACAGACTAGCGGGGGACAATACAGATACGCAGTATTTT

v_call: TRBV6-5
j_call: TRBJ1-2
d_call: NA
cdr3_aa: CASSVSNYGYTF
cdr3_nt: TGTGCCAGCAGTGTCAGTAACTATGGCTACACCTTC

v_call: TRBV11-2
j_call: TRBJ2-2
d_call: TRBD2
cdr3_aa: CASSKAAGVVYTGELFF
cdr3_nt: TGTGCCAGCAGCAAAGCGGCGGGAGTAGTGTACACCGGGGAGCTGTTTTTT

v_call: TRBV5-1
j_call: TRBJ2-1
d_call: TRBD2
cdr3_aa: CASSYGLAGDNEQFF
cdr3_nt: TGCGCCAGCAGTTATGGACTAGCGGGAGACAATGAGCAGTTCTTC

v_call: TRBV2
j_call: TRBJ2-3
d_call: TRBD2
cdr3_aa: CASKRTSGRVVTDTQYF
cdr3_nt: TGTGCCAGCAAAAGGACTAGCGGGAGGGTAGTCACAGATACGCAGTATTTT

v_call: TRBV9
j_call: TRBJ2-5
d_call: TRBD2
cdr3_aa: CASSQAGGEETQYF
cdr3_nt: TGTGCCAGCAGCCAGGCGGGGGGGGAAGAGACCCAGTACTTC

v_call: TRBV27
j_call: TRBJ2-7
d_call: TRBD1
cdr3_aa: CASSLYRQGIPYEQYF
cdr3_nt: TGTGCCAGCAGTTTATATCGACAGGGGATACCCTACGAGCAGTACTTC

v_call: TRBV7-9
j_call: TRBJ1-1
d_call: NA
cdr3_aa: CASSFLQENTEAFF
cdr3_nt: TGTGCCAGCAGCTTCCTACAGGAGAACACTGAAGCTTTCTTT

v_call: TRBV28
j_call: TRBJ1-3
d_call: NA
cdr3_aa: CASSFFYAGRNTIYF
cdr3_nt: TGTGCCAGCAGTTTCTTTTACGCAGGTCGGAACACCATATATTTT

v_call: TRBV2
j_call: TRBJ2-6
d_call: NA
cdr3_aa: CASSEWAGSGANVLTF
cdr3_nt: TGTGCCAGCAGTGAATGGGCGGGATCTGGGGCCAACGTCCTGACTTTC

v_call: TRBV9
j_call: TRBJ2-2
d_call: NA
cdr3_aa: CASSARGYANTGELFF
cdr3_nt: TGTGCCAGCAGCGCCAGGGGCTACGCGAACACCGGGGAGCTGTTTTTT

v_call: TRBV12-5
j_call: TRBJ1-5
d_call: TRBD1
cdr3_aa: CASGYTTGGGQPQHF
cdr3_nt: TGTGCTAGTGGTTATACGACAGGGGGCGGTCAGCCCCAGCATTTT

v_call: TRBV19
j_call: TRBJ1-4
d_call: NA
cdr3_aa: CASSIEGAINEKLFF
cdr3_nt: TGTGCCAGTAGTATAGAGGGAGCGATTAATGAAAAACTGTTTTTT

v_call: TRBV2
j_call: TRBJ1-6
d_call: NA
cdr3_aa: CASRTKDTHPASLHF
cdr3_nt: TGTGCCAGCAGGACGAAGGACACGCACCCTGCATCCCTCCACTTT

v_call: TRBV9
j_call: TRBJ2-1
d_call: NA
cdr3_aa: CASSSSPSEQFF
cdr3_nt: TGTGCCAGCAGTTCTAGCCCCAGTGAGCAGTTCTTC

v_call: TRBV5-1
j_call: TRBJ2-7
d_call: TRBD2
cdr3_aa: CASSLTSGSPYEQYF
cdr3_nt: TGCGCCAGCAGCTTGACTAGCGGGAGCCCCTACGAGCAGTACTTC

v_call: TRBV2
j_call: TRBJ1-2
d_call: NA
cdr3_aa: CATGGDFVDYGYTF
cdr3_nt: TGTGCCACGGGGGGGGACTTCGTAGACTATGGCTACACCTTC

v_call: TRBV30
j_call: TRBJ2-7
d_call: TRBD2
cdr3_aa: CAGIKNSGSGYEQYF
cdr3_nt: TGTGCCGGGATTAAAAATAGCGGGAGTGGCTACGAGCAGTACTTC

v_call: TRBV29-1
j_call: TRBJ1-6
d_call: NA
cdr3_aa: CSVPFLKESPLHF
cdr3_nt: TGCAGCGTTCCCTTCCTGAAGGAGTCACCCCTCCACTTT

v_call: TRBV5-1
j_call: TRBJ2-5
d_call: TRBD1
cdr3_aa: CASSPQGEETQYF
cdr3_nt: TGCGCCAGCAGCCCACAGGGGGAAGAGACCCAGTACTTC

v_call: TRBV6-1
j_call: TRBJ2-3
d_call: NA
cdr3_aa: CASSEAAGPTDTQYF
cdr3_nt: TGTGCCAGCAGTGAAGCCGCGGGGCCCACAGATACGCAGTATTTT

v_call: TRBV6-1
j_call: TRBJ2-3
d_call: NA
cdr3_aa: CASSGLTRADTQYF
cdr3_nt: TGTGCCAGCAGTGGGCTTACTAGGGCAGATACGCAGTATTTT

v_call: TRBV11-3
j_call: TRBJ2-1
d_call: TRBD2
cdr3_aa: CASSLSSGRSTDNEQFF
cdr3_nt: TGTGCCAGCAGCTTGTCTAGCGGGAGATCCACCGACAATGAGCAGTTCTTC

v_call: TRBV14
j_call: TRBJ2-5
d_call: TRBD1
cdr3_aa: CASSSGTGGLYVETQYF
cdr3_nt: TGTGCCAGCAGCTCCGGGACAGGGGGCCTCTACGTAGAGACCCAGTACTTC

v_call: TRBV7-3
j_call: TRBJ2-1
d_call: TRBD2
cdr3_aa: CASSLGGVANEQFF
cdr3_nt: TGTGCCAGCAGCTTAGGGGGGGTAGCCAATGAGCAGTTCTTC

v_call: TRBV6-1
j_call: TRBJ1-1
d_call: NA
cdr3_aa: CASRGGDRKTEAFF
cdr3_nt: TGTGCCAGCAGGGGCGGGGATCGGAAAACTGAAGCTTTCTTT

v_call: TRBV30
j_call: TRBJ2-7
d_call: TRBD2
cdr3_aa: CAWSAASGIYEQYF
cdr3_nt: TGTGCCTGGAGTGCGGCTAGCGGGATCTACGAGCAGTACTTC

v_call: TRBV6-5
j_call: TRBJ2-5
d_call: NA
cdr3_aa: CASSTGDQETQYF
cdr3_nt: TGTGCCAGCAGTACGGGGGACCAAGAGACCCAGTACTTC

v_call: TRBV12-5
j_call: TRBJ2-7
d_call: NA
cdr3_aa: CASGPRSRDSGEQYF
cdr3_nt: TGTGCTAGTGGTCCACGATCACGGGACTCCGGCGAGCAGTACTTC

v_call: TRBV6-5
j_call: TRBJ2-1
d_call: NA
cdr3_aa: CASSGSQGNEQFF
cdr3_nt: TGTGCCAGCAGTGGATCTCAGGGTAATGAGCAGTTCTTC

v_call: TRBV19
j_call: TRBJ2-1
d_call: NA
cdr3_aa: CASSIDRTDYNEQFF
cdr3_nt: TGTGCCAGTAGTATAGATCGGACAGACTACAATGAGCAGTTCTTC

v_call: TRBV29-1
j_call: TRBJ2-1
d_call: TRBD2
cdr3_aa: CSVEGLAGVVEQFF
cdr3_nt: TGCAGCGTTGAGGGGCTAGCGGGAGTGGTTGAGCAGTTCTTC

v_call: TRBV6-5
j_call: TRBJ2-3
d_call: NA
cdr3_aa: CASSLTRADTQYF
cdr3_nt: TGTGCCAGCAGTCTGACTAGGGCAGATACGCAGTATTTT

v_call: TRBV30
j_call: TRBJ2-7
d_call: NA
cdr3_aa: CAWSVSDHEQYF
cdr3_nt: TGTGCCTGGAGTGTAAGCGACCACGAGCAGTACTTC

v_call: TRBV9
j_call: TRBJ2-4
d_call: NA
cdr3_aa: CASSVEPGERNIQYF
cdr3_nt: TGTGCCAGCAGCGTAGAACCAGGGGAGCGAAACATTCAGTACTTC

v_call: TRBV6-7
j_call: TRBJ2-1
d_call: TRBD2
cdr3_aa: CASSYHPRTSGRYNEQFF
cdr3_nt: TGTGCCAGCAGTTACCATCCCCGAACTAGCGGGAGGTACAATGAGCAGTTCTTC

v_call: TRBV5-6
j_call: TRBJ1-1
d_call: NA
cdr3_aa: CASSVTPYTEAFF
cdr3_nt: TGTGCCAGCAGCGTAACACCTTACACTGAAGCTTTCTTT

v_call: TRBV27
j_call: TRBJ2-1
d_call: NA
cdr3_aa: CASSFSWTISYNEQFF
cdr3_nt: TGTGCCAGCAGTTTCTCCTGGACTATCTCCTACAATGAGCAGTTCTTC

v_call: TRBV19
j_call: TRBJ2-1
d_call: TRBD1
cdr3_aa: CASSDGTGTYNEQFF
cdr3_nt: TGTGCCAGTAGTGACGGGACAGGGACCTACAATGAGCAGTTCTTC

v_call: TRBV15
j_call: TRBJ2-6
d_call: NA
cdr3_aa: CATSRDGERAGANVLTF
cdr3_nt: TGTGCCACCAGCAGAGATGGAGAGCGGGCTGGGGCCAACGTCCTGACTTTC

v_call: TRBV7-9
j_call: TRBJ2-6
d_call: NA
cdr3_aa: CASSSVTGGDWTGANVLTF
cdr3_nt: TGTGCCAGCAGCTCAGTAACGGGGGGCGACTGGACTGGGGCCAACGTCCTGACTTTC

v_call: TRBV7-9
j_call: TRBJ2-7
d_call: TRBD1
cdr3_aa: CASSYAQGSYEQYF
cdr3_nt: TGTGCCAGCAGTTATGCACAGGGGAGCTACGAGCAGTACTTC

v_call: TRBV5-1
j_call: TRBJ1-1
d_call: NA
cdr3_aa: CASSHGRGSTEAFF
cdr3_nt: TGCGCCAGCAGCCACGGACGGGGATCCACTGAAGCTTTCTTT

v_call: TRBV6-5
j_call: TRBJ1-4
d_call: NA
cdr3_aa: CAAGTATNEKLFF
cdr3_nt: TGTGCCGCGGGGACCGCAACTAATGAAAAACTGTTTTTT

v_call: TRBV4-2
j_call: TRBJ2-1
d_call: TRBD2
cdr3_aa: CASEMNLGGNEQFF
cdr3_nt: TGTGCCAGTGAGATGAATTTGGGGGGGAATGAGCAGTTCTTC

v_call: TRBV15
j_call: TRBJ2-7
d_call: TRBD1
cdr3_aa: CATSERQGELAYEQYF
cdr3_nt: TGTGCCACCAGCGAGAGACAGGGGGAGTTGGCCTACGAGCAGTACTTC

v_call: TRBV30
j_call: TRBJ2-1
d_call: TRBD2
cdr3_aa: CAWSASGRVGFF
cdr3_nt: TGTGCCTGGAGTGCCAGCGGGAGGGTGGGGTTCTTC